The present entry profiles one T cell receptor beta chain with its context. Its antigen remains unidentified. No qualities accompany the bases; no much larger clone lies one base away. The data were obtained in a study of radiotherapy plus CTLA-4 blockade in lung cancer (dated by TCRdb to the late 2010s). With regard to the full study: Among enrolled patients, about 17% had an objective response and 30% to 40% reached disease control. The investigation overall reported the following: The strongest predictors of response were reported to be early dynamic shifts in blood T cell clones along with a rise in serum interferon-beta following radiation. After treatment with radiotherapy and ipilimumab, TCR clones that originated in tumors expanded in peripheral blood.

From the cysteine through the phenylalanine, the CDR3 covers 14 amino acids. This entry keeps only the CDR3 DNA: 42 bases, framed from base 1. V is trimmed back by 1 base and J by 5 bases, and the junction contains 2 bases that no gene match accounts for. For CDR1 and CDR2, the germline V gene lists SGHTA and FQGNSA. Libraries were prepared through the immunoSEQ multiplex PCR assay. Entries here come from immuneACCESS through TCRdb and include only in-frame sequences with V and J called. Some clones fail to appear in such tables; in the studies checked, an unresolved V gene covers under half of the shortfall, and the cause of the remainder is unknown. This sample gives about 15,000 clones in total; 72% of them show up just once. The ten largest make up 53% of the sample. The study evaluated CTLA-4 blockade (ipilimumab) given together with focal radiation therapy in patients who had chemo-refractory metastatic non-small-cell lung cancer.

The sequence was collected from a human donor with non-small cell lung cancer whose response to radiotherapy plus ipilimumab could not be evaluated. The sequences come from peripheral blood, collected from a patient treated with radiotherapy plus ipilimumab. The chain joins TRBV7-2 to TRBJ2-1; 7 bases in the junction line up with TRBD1. The sequence in DNA is TGTGCCAGCAGCTTAGTAGGGGGCCACAATGAGCAGTTCTTC. Translated, this gives CASSLVGGHNEQFF. Outside the CDR3, residues come from the reference TRBV7-2 and TRBJ2-1 proteins, so the full variable domain is: GAGVSQSPSNKVTEKGKDVELRCDPISGHTALYWYRQSLGQGLEFLIYFQGNSAPDKSGLPSDRFSAERTGGSVSTLTIQRTQQEDSAVYLCASSLVGGHNEQFFGPGTRLTVL.